These T cell receptor beta chains were read from a single sample in a study of blood T cell repertoires in COVID-19. Sequencing used immunoSEQ multiplex PCR; TCRdb keeps in-frame clones, though not all of them. The sample has about 140,000 clones, under 80% seen once. Sequencing was carried out using peripheral blood. All receptors derive from a man aged 60-69 years with acute or convalescent COVID-19. The CDR3 runs from the conserved cysteine through the conserved F or W. D genes are given only for firm matches. Size values are once, few and many counts, or a class for expanded clones, and some rows have none.

V gene	clone size	D gene	J gene	CDR3 protein	CDR3 DNA
TRBV28	-	TRBD1	TRBJ1-2	CASSSRTGGGGYTF	TGTGCCAGCAGTTCTCGGACAGGGGGCGGTGGCTACACCTTC
TRBV19	-	-	TRBJ2-7	CASSLRGGFYEQYF	TGTGCCAGTAGTCTCAGGGGTGGGTTCTACGAGCAGTACTTC
TRBV5-1	-	-	TRBJ2-2	CASSLDPAGELFF	TGCGCCAGCAGCTTGGACCCGGCCGGGGAGCTGTTTTTT
TRBV12-5	-	TRBD2	TRBJ2-7	CASGSSSLAGGYEQYF	TGTGCTAGTGGTTCAAGCTCGCTAGCGGGAGGCTACGAGCAGTACTTC
TRBV5-1	-	-	TRBJ2-1	CASSLLSNYEQFF	TGCGCCAGCAGCTTGTTGTCTAATTATGAGCAGTTCTTC
TRBV18	-	-	TRBJ2-1	CASSPESGTFTLGEQFF	TGTGCCAGCTCACCAGAATCCGGGACATTTACATTGGGTGAGCAGTTCTTC
TRBV7-2	-	-	TRBJ2-5	CASSSPLTPQVDQETQYF	TGTGCCAGCAGCTCACCATTGACACCTCAAGTGGACCAAGAGACCCAGTACTTC
TRBV30	-	TRBD1	TRBJ2-7	CAWSLGQGIYEQYF	TGTGCCTGGAGCTTGGGACAGGGGATCTACGAGCAGTACTTC
TRBV30	few	TRBD1	TRBJ1-5	CAWSARTGNQPQHF	TGTGCCTGGAGTGCCAGGACAGGTAATCAGCCCCAGCATTTT
TRBV11-2	-	TRBD2	TRBJ2-1	CASSSGVAGGPDEQFF	TGTGCCAGCAGCTCCGGTGTGGCGGGAGGGCCCGATGAGCAGTTCTTC
TRBV12-5	-	TRBD2	TRBJ2-1	CASGPAGGWYNEQFF	TGTGCTAGTGGGCCGGCGGGAGGGTGGTACAATGAGCAGTTCTTC
TRBV5-4	-	TRBD2	TRBJ2-1	CASSFSGGGGNEQFF	TGTGCCAGCAGCTTCTCGGGAGGGGGTGGCAATGAGCAGTTCTTC
TRBV29-1	-	-	TRBJ2-7	CSVEEGRGGEQYF	TGCAGCGTTGAAGAGGGCAGGGGAGGGGAGCAGTACTTC
TRBV2	-	TRBD1	TRBJ2-5	CASREQGHQETQYF	TGTGCCAGCAGGGAACAGGGGCACCAAGAGACCCAGTACTTC
TRBV6-5	-	TRBD2	TRBJ2-7	CASSYSGEGSEQYF	TGTGCCAGCAGTTACTCAGGGGAGGGTAGCGAGCAGTACTTC
TRBV6-5	-	TRBD1	TRBJ2-7	CASSYSGQGTYEQYF	TGTGCCAGCAGTTACTCGGGACAGGGGACCTACGAGCAGTACTTC
TRBV14	-	TRBD1	TRBJ1-6	CASRGQGYNSPLHF	TGTGCCAGCAGAGGACAGGGCTATAATTCACCCCTCCACTTT
TRBV24-1	-	-	TRBJ2-7	CATRPGDSYEQYF	TGTGCCACCAGACCGGGGGATAGCTACGAGCAGTACTTC
TRBV5-8	few	TRBD1	TRBJ1-5	CASSLALTGGEGNQPQHF	TGTGCCAGCAGCTTGGCCCTAACAGGGGGAGAGGGCAATCAGCCCCAGCATTTT
TRBV27	many	TRBD1	TRBJ1-4	CASSPTGQGNEKLFF	TGTGCCAGCAGTCCAACGGGACAGGGCAATGAAAAACTGTTTTTT
TRBV2	once	-	TRBJ1-2	CASKREGYGYTF	TGTGCCAGCAAGAGGGAGGGCTATGGCTACACCTTC
TRBV27	-	-	TRBJ1-2	CASSSGSHRGANYGYTF	TGTGCCAGCAGTTCCGGGTCTCACCGGGGAGCTAACTATGGCTACACCTTC
TRBV6-5	-	TRBD1	TRBJ2-7	CASRPARGLYEQYF	TGTGCCAGCAGGCCTGCCAGGGGGCTATACGAGCAGTACTTC
TRBV5-1	-	TRBD2	TRBJ2-7	CASSLVAGGSSYEQYF	TGCGCCAGCAGCTTGGTTGCGGGAGGGAGCTCCTACGAGCAGTACTTC
TRBV3-1/TRBV3-2	-	-	TRBJ1-2	CASSQGQNGYTF	TGTGCCAGCAGCCAAGGACAGAATGGCTACACCTTC
TRBV27	-	-	TRBJ2-3	CASRVSASTDTQYF	TGTGCCAGCAGAGTTAGCGCGAGCACAGATACGCAGTATTTT
TRBV13	-	TRBD2	TRBJ2-1	CASSLGAGDNEQFF	TGTGCCAGCAGCTTAGGGGCGGGAGACAATGAGCAGTTCTTC
TRBV20-1	once	-	TRBJ2-2	CSASNAGELFF	TGCAGTGCTTCAAATGCCGGGGAGCTGTTTTTT
TRBV28	-	TRBD2	TRBJ2-1	CASSSRLALEQFF	TGTGCCAGCAGTTCCAGACTAGCCCTGGAGCAGTTCTTC
TRBV6-1	-	TRBD1	TRBJ2-7	CASSAFPPGQGYEQYF	TGTGCCAGCAGTGCTTTCCCACCCGGACAGGGATACGAGCAGTACTTC
TRBV6-6	-	TRBD1	TRBJ2-5	CASSRSPPTGAQETQYF	TGTGCCAGCAGTCGATCTCCCCCTACAGGGGCCCAAGAGACCCAGTACTTC
TRBV7-6	-	-	TRBJ2-1	CASSSRPGNEQFF	TGTGCCAGCAGCTCGAGGCCGGGCAATGAGCAGTTCTTC
TRBV19	-	-	TRBJ2-7	CASSEASASYEQYF	TGTGCCAGTAGTGAGGCTAGCGCGAGCTACGAGCAGTACTTC
TRBV7-8	-	-	TRBJ2-5	CASRPGDETQYF	TGTGCCAGCAGGCCAGGGGACGAGACCCAGTACTTC
TRBV6-1	-	TRBD1	TRBJ2-1	CASSDVQGVYNEQFF	TGTGCCAGCAGTGATGTACAGGGGGTGTACAATGAGCAGTTCTTC
TRBV20-1	-	-	TRBJ1-5	CSASNRVNNQPQHF	TGCAGTGCTAGTAACAGGGTTAACAATCAGCCCCAGCATTTT
TRBV7-9	few	-	TRBJ1-2	CASSLSKTYGYTF	TGTGCCAGCAGCTTATCTAAAACCTATGGCTACACCTTC